The 28 T cell receptor beta chains listed next were all sequenced from one sample in a study of blood T cell repertoires in COVID-19 (dated by TCRdb to 2018 to 2020). The receptor library was made with the immunoSEQ multiplex PCR assay. Drawn from immuneACCESS, this table holds only the in-frame rearrangements with V and J called that TCRdb kept. Clones are partly lost; checked studies trace under half to an unresolved V gene and leave the rest unexplained. The sample table records under 8,000 clones; around 90% of these occur just once. Of the sample, 45% to 60% is held by the ten largest clones. Input material: peripheral blood. These receptors all come from a human donor in a cohort sampled during active COVID-19.

The chain combines TRBV2 with TRBJ2-3; 9 positions match TRBD2. CDR1 SNHLY and CDR2 FYNNEI come from the germline V gene. This CDR3 comprises 17 residues. V lost 3 bases and J lost 3; bases outside the gene matches: 10. CDR3 nucleotide sequence: TGTGCCAGCAGTGAGCAGCTAGCGGGATTAAGTACAGATACGCAGTATTTT. This codes for CASSEQLAGLSTDTQYF.

V gene TRBV4-3 combines with J gene TRBJ2-2; 10 bases agree with TRBD2. The CDR3 has 15 amino acids. Germline CDR1 reads LGHNA; CDR2 reads YSLEER. V was pared by 2 bases and J by 6 bases, with 3 bases of the junction left unmatched. In DNA form, the CDR3 reads TGCGCCAGCAGCCAAATCCTAGCGGGAGCCGGGGAGCTGTTTTTT. It codes for CASSQILAGAGELFF.

The rearrangement uses TRBV11-2 and TRBJ1-5; D gene unclear. The CDR3 has 14 amino acids. Germline V gives CDR1 SGHAT, CDR2 FQNNGV. The V end was cut by 5 bases, the J end by 4 bases, with 12 bases between. The CDR3 bases are TGTGCCAGCAGCCCGGCGGGGTCTAATCAGCCCCAGCATTTT. It codes for CASSPAGSNQPQHF.

The rearrangement uses TRBV14 and TRBJ2-1; the match to TRBD2 covers 14 bases. CDR3 size: 15 residues. Unmatched junction bases numbered 7, after V lost 5 bases and J lost 10 bases. The germline CDR1 and CDR2 sequences are SGHDN and FVKESK. The CDR3 DNA reads as TGTGCCAGCAGCAGGGGACTAGCGGGAGTTGGGGAGCAGTTCTTC. It translates to CASSRGLAGVGEQFF.

V and J are TRBV7-2 and TRBJ2-3; TRBD2 aligns across 9 bases. The V segment lost 5 bases and the J segment 3 bases; nucleotides outside the gene matches: 18. The CDR3 has 19 amino acids. Germline lookup yields CDR1 SGHTA and CDR2 FQGNSA. The CDR3 spells CASSLQAGTSLGRTDTQYF. The CDR3 DNA is TGTGCCAGCAGCCTCCAAGCCGGGACTAGCCTAGGGAGGACAGATACGCAGTATTTT.

The chain employs TRBV28 and TRBJ2-1, with 8 bases fitting TRBD1. Germline V gives CDR1 MDHEN, CDR2 SYDVKM. The V gene end was trimmed by 3 bases and the J gene end by 1 base; junction bases not matched to a gene: 8. The CDR3 sequence is 17 residues long. In DNA, the CDR3 is TGTGCCAGCAGTTTGGAGCTTCGACAGGGGTCCTACAATGAGCAGTTCTTC. This encodes CASSLELRQGSYNEQFF.

The chain uses TRBV6-5 and TRBJ2-2; D call uncertain. This CDR3 region has 15 residues. V was shortened by 2 bases and J by 6 bases, with 13 bases between the two germline ends. From germline, CDR1 is MNHEY and CDR2 SVGAGI. CDR3 region: CASSYAYELAGELFF. The DNA for the CDR3 is TGTGCCAGCAGTTACGCTTATGAGTTAGCCGGGGAGCTGTTTTTT.

The genes are TRBV18 and TRBJ2-5, with unresolved D. V was shortened by 4 bases and J by 5 bases, with 11 bases between the two germline ends. Germline loops: CDR1 KGHSH, CDR2 LQKENI. CDR3 length equals 13 residues. The CDR3 DNA is TGTGCCAGCTCACAGATGGCCATGGAGACCCAGTACTTC. Protein: CASSQMAMETQYF. The whole variable domain, filled in from reference TRBV18 and TRBJ2-5, reads NAGVMQNPRHLVRRRGQEARLRCSPMKGHSHVYWYRQLPEEGLKFMVYLQKENIIDESGMPKERFSAEFPKEGPSILRIQQVVRGDSAAYFCASSQMAMETQYFGPGTRLLVL.

The J gene is TRBJ2-1, the V gene TRBV7-9, with D tentatively TRBD1 (6 bases). Trimming shortened V by 0 bases and J by 10 bases, and 10 bases separated the two germline ends. CDR1 and CDR2 (germline): SEHNR, FQNEAQ (reference sequence). The CDR3 is made up of 13 amino acids. In DNA, the CDR3 is TGTGCCAGCAGCTTAGCCACAGGGTACGAGCAGTTCTTC. It specifies CASSLATGYEQFF.

The chain recombines TRBV9 with TRBJ2-7, with 7 bases fitting TRBD1. The CDR3 has 15 amino acids. The germline V gene encodes CDR1 SGDLS and CDR2 YYNGEE. V dropped 0 bases and J dropped 0; count of bases not matched to a gene: 3. This chain's CDR3 is CASSVGNRGSYEQYF. The CDR3 DNA follows: TGTGCCAGCAGCGTAGGGAACAGGGGCTCCTACGAGCAGTACTTC.

This rearrangement joins TRBV7-6 to TRBJ1-1, with D tentatively TRBD1 (6 bases). The V gene's germline CDR1 is SGHVS and CDR2 FNYEAQ. V gave up 5 bases and J gave up 5 bases, with 15 bases separating them. The CDR3 is 14 amino acids. The CDR3: CASSTTGSETEAFF. The CDR3 DNA reads TGTGCCAGCAGCACTACAGGGAGCGAGACTGAAGCTTTCTTT. Drawing the rest from reference TRBV7-6 and TRBJ1-1, the complete variable domain is GAGVSQSPRYKVTKRGQDVALRCDPISGHVSLYWYRQALGQGPEFLTYFNYEAQQDKSGLPNDRFSAERPEGSISTLTIQRTEQRDSAMYRCASSTTGSETEAFFGQGTRLTVV.

CDR3: CASGPPQGRNEQYF. In DNA form, the CDR3 reads TGTGCCAGCGGTCCTCCACAGGGGCGAAACGAGCAGTACTTC. J is TRBJ2-7 and V is TRBV6-6, with 7 bases aligning to TRBD1. Per the germline V gene, CDR1 is MNHNY and CDR2 is SVGAGI (reference sequence). Trimming at V came to 8 bases and at J to 5 bases, leaving 12 bases not matched to a gene. This CDR3 is 14 amino acids long.

The rearrangement links TRBV25-1 to TRBJ1-6, with 7 bases fitting TRBD1. The CDR3 is 14 residues long. V lost 6 bases and J lost 14; bases outside the gene matches: 13. Per germline, CDR1 MGHDK and CDR2 SYGVNS. CDR3 in DNA: TGTGCCAGCAGCCTGGGACAGCTCCCGAGGACCCTCCACTTT. This codes for CASSLGQLPRTLHF.

The J gene is TRBJ2-7, the V gene TRBV11-2; a weak D match, TRBD1 (5 bases). CDR3 length: 16 amino acids. The germline CDR1 and CDR2 sequences are SGHAT and FQNNGV. Between the trimmed V and J ends, which lost 5 bases and 1 base, there was a span of 18 bases. Here the CDR3 DNA reads TGTGCCAGCAGCCCCCCCCCAGGGAAATTTTCCTACGAGCAGTACTTC. Translated: CASSPPPGKFSYEQYF.

V usage is TRBV7-9 and J usage is TRBJ1-2, with no clear D. Germline V gene lookup returns CDR1 SEHNR and CDR2 FQNEAQ (reference sequence). V shed 4 bases and J shed 2 bases, with 2 bases lying between them. The CDR3 has 11 amino acids. In DNA form, the CDR3 reads TGTGCCAGCAGCTCGAACTATGGCTACACCTTC. It translates to CASSSNYGYTF. Looking up the rest from reference TRBV7-9 and TRBJ1-2 gives the full variable domain: DTGVSQNPRHKITKRGQNVTFRCDPISEHNRLYWYRQTLGQGPEFLTYFQNEAQLEKSRLLSDRFSAERPKGSFSTLEIQRTEQGDSAMYLCASSSNYGYTFGSGTRLTVV.

The V gene is TRBV4-2, the J gene TRBJ1-2, with a weak D call TRBD1 (5 bases). Trimming took 3 bases from V and 4 from J, leaving 18 bases between them. Germline V CDR1 and CDR2: LGHNA, YNFKEQ. There are 16 residues in the CDR3. CDR3: CASSHRGGGGGYGYTF. CDR3 DNA sequence: TGTGCCAGCAGCCATAGAGGTGGGGGGGGAGGCTATGGCTACACCTTC.

This chain joins TRBV2 and TRBJ2-5; a weak D match, TRBD1 (5 bases). The germline CDR1 and CDR2 sequences are SNHLY and FYNNEI. CDR3 size: 13 residues. The V end was cut by 10 bases, the J end by 3 bases, with 15 bases between. CDR3 amino acids: CATHRTHKETQYF. The CDR3 DNA sequence: TGTGCCACCCACAGGACCCATAAAGAGACCCAGTACTTC.

This chain connects TRBV4-3 to TRBJ1-3; D remains unclear. The CDR3 sequence is 17 residues long. In germline, CDR1 is LGHNA, CDR2 YSLEER. V was trimmed by 4 bases and J by 0 bases, leaving 16 bases between them. The CDR3 is CASSPEPLQNSGNTIYF. Here the CDR3 DNA reads TGCGCCAGCAGCCCTGAACCTTTACAGAACTCTGGAAACACCATATATTTT.

This chain connects TRBV19 to TRBJ2-1; the match to TRBD2 covers 9 bases. With 5 bases clipped from V and 8 bases from J, the junction kept 16 bases outside the gene matches. The CDR3 has 17 residues. CDR1 and CDR2 (germline): LNHDA, SQIVND (reference sequence). DNA of the CDR3: TGTGCCAGTAGTTACCGCCTCGGTAGCGGGAGTGGCCATGAGCAGTTCTTC. This sequence encodes CASSYRLGSGSGHEQFF.

The CDR3 DNA follows: TGTGCCAGCAGACGACAGGGGGCCGCTAATGAAAAACTGTTTTTT. Translating it yields CASRRQGAANEKLFF. The chain carries TRBV28 and TRBJ1-4, with 10 bases identical to TRBD1. The CDR3 has 15 amino acids. CDR1 is MDHEN, CDR2 SYDVKM, per germline. V dropped 6 bases and J dropped 3; count of bases not matched to a gene: 4.

This chain links TRBV7-2 with TRBJ2-7; TRBD2 aligns across 10 bases. This CDR3 comprises 14 residues. CDR1 is SGHTA and CDR2 is FQGNSA in the germline V gene. After removal of 5 bases from V and 6 bases from J, the junction contained 7 bases not matched to a gene. The CDR3 DNA sequence: TGTGCCAGCAGCAATAGAGCGGGAGGGCCCGAGCAGTACTTC. Protein sequence: CASSNRAGGPEQYF. Drawing the rest from reference TRBV7-2 and TRBJ2-7, the complete variable domain is GAGVSQSPSNKVTEKGKDVELRCDPISGHTALYWYRQSLGQGLEFLIYFQGNSAPDKSGLPSDRFSAERTGGSVSTLTIQRTQQEDSAVYLCASSNRAGGPEQYFGPGTRLTVT.

By share, this clone ranks as hyperexpanded. The CDR3 DNA is TGTGCCAGCAGCGCCGCCCTGGGACAGTACTACGAGCAGTACTTC. This encodes CASSAALGQYYEQYF. The chain couples TRBV9 to TRBJ2-7; TRBD1 matches 7 bases. The CDR3 is 15 residues long. Germline V lookup: CDR1 SGDLS, CDR2 YYNGEE. J was trimmed by 3 bases and V by 3 bases; bases with no gene match: 9.

This chain uses TRBV28 with TRBJ2-1; TRBD1 is a possible D gene (7 bases). Looked up from germline, CDR1 is MDHEN and CDR2 is SYDVKM. This CDR3 is built from 16 residues. V was shortened by 1 base and J by 2 bases, with 12 bases between the two germline ends. CDR3 residues: CASSLYPRGAYNEQFF. The CDR3, as DNA: TGTGCCAGCAGTTTATACCCCAGGGGGGCCTACAATGAGCAGTTCTTC.

The chain uses TRBV18 and TRBJ2-5; D unclear. The CDR3 runs 13 residues. The V and J ends lost 3 bases and 3 bases respectively, with 8 bases between them. Germline V gene data show CDR1 as KGHSH and CDR2 as LQKENI. CDR3 in amino acids: CASSPRLEETQYF. The DNA for the CDR3 is TGTGCCAGCTCACCTAGGCTAGAAGAGACCCAGTACTTC.

This clone showed up just once. The genes are TRBV7-9 and TRBJ1-1; D is possibly TRBD1 (5 bases). The germline CDR1 and CDR2 sequences are SEHNR and FQNEAQ (reference sequence). The CDR3 totals 13 residues. Trimming took 1 base from V and 7 from J, leaving 10 bases between them. CDR3: CASSLEDNLEAFF. The DNA of the CDR3 is TGTGCCAGCAGCTTAGAGGACAATCTTGAAGCTTTCTTT.

This sequence joins TRBV28 and TRBJ1-2; D is undetermined. CDR1 is MDHEN and CDR2 is SYDVKM in the germline V gene. V lost 5 bases, J lost 5 bases, and 21 bases lay in between. This CDR3 is built from 16 residues. The CDR3 DNA reads as TGTGCCAGCAGTGCCTCCCCTTTCCCATGGAGGTATGGCTACACCTTC. It yields the protein CASSASPFPWRYGYTF.

The chain carries TRBV20-1 and TRBJ2-2; D may be TRBD2 (6 bases). The germline V gene has CDR1 DFQATT and CDR2 SNEGSKA (reference sequence). V was cut by 3 bases and J by 3 bases, with 11 bases left in between. The length of the CDR3 is 14 residues. The CDR3 DNA sequence: TGCAGTGCTAGTGACGGGAGCCACACCGGGGAGCTGTTTTTT. Translating gives CSASDGSHTGELFF.

The V and J genes are TRBV7-9 and TRBJ2-7; D not certain. The germline gives CDR1 SEHNR, CDR2 FQNEAQ (reference sequence). This CDR3 is built from 14 residues. Trimming pared 6 bases from V and 4 bases from J, leaving 16 bases between. CDR3 loop: CASSLGRYSYEQYF. In nucleotides, the CDR3 is TGTGCCAGCAGTCTTGGGCGTTATTCGTACGAGCAGTACTTC. The full variable domain, completed using reference TRBV7-9 and TRBJ2-7, is DTGVSQNPRHKITKRGQNVTFRCDPISEHNRLYWYRQTLGQGPEFLTYFQNEAQLEKSRLLSDRFSAERPKGSFSTLEIQRTEQGDSAMYLCASSLGRYSYEQYFGPGTRLTVT.